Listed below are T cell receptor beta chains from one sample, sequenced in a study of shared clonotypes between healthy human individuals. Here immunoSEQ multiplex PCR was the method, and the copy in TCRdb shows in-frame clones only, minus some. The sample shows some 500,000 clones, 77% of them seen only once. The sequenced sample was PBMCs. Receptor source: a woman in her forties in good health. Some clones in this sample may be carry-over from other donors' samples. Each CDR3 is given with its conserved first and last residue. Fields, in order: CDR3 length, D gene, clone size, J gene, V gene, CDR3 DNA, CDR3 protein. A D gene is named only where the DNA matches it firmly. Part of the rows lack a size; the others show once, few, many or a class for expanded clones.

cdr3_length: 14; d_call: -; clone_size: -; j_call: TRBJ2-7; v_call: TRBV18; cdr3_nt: TGTGCCAGCTCACCAGCTAACAACAGGGACGAGCAGTACTTC; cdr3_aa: CASSPANNRDEQYF
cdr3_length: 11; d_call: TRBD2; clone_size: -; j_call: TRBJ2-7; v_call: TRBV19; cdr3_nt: TGTGCCAGCGGGAGGGAATACGAGCAGTACTTC; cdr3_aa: CASGREYEQYF
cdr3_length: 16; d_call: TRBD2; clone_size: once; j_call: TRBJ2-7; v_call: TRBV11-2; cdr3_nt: TGTGCCAGCAGCGGTCGTCTAGCGGGGGGCCTCTACGAGCAGTACTTC; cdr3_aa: CASSGRLAGGLYEQYF
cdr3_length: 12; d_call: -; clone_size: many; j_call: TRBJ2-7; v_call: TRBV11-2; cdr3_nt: TGTGCCAGCAGCCGGTGGCGGGGCGAGCAGTACTTC; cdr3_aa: CASSRWRGEQYF
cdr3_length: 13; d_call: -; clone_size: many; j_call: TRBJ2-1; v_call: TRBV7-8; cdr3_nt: TGTGCCAGCAGCCCCCCTGCTCGGGATGAGCAGTTCTTC; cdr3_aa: CASSPPARDEQFF
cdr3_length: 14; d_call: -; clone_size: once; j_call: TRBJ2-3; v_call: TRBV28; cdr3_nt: TGTGCCAGCAGTGTCGGAAGACGCACAGATACGCAGTATTTT; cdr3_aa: CASSVGRRTDTQYF
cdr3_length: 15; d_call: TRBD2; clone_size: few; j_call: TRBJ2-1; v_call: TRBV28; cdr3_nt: TGTGCCAGCAGTTCGACTAGCGGGAAGAACAATGAGCAGTTCTTC; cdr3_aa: CASSSTSGKNNEQFF
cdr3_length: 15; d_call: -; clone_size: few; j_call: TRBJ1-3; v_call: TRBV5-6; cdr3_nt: TGTGCCAGCAGCCCCACGGGAGGAACTGGAAACACCATATATTTT; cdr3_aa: CASSPTGGTGNTIYF
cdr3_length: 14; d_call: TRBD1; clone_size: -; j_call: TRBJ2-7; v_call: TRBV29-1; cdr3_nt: TGCAGCGTTGACCCCGGGACAGGAGACTACGAGCAGTACTTC; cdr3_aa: CSVDPGTGDYEQYF
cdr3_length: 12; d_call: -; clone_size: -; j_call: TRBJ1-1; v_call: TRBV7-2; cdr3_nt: TGTGCCAGCAGCCTCAAACGCGCTGAAGCTTTCTTT; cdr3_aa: CASSLKRAEAFF
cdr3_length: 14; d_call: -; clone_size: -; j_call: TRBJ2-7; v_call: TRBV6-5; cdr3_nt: TGTGCCAGCAGTTCCCAACCCCGGCCTTTCGAGCAGTACTTC; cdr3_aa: CASSSQPRPFEQYF
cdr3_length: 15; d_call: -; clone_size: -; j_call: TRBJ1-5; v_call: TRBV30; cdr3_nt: TGTGCCTGGAATAAAGTAGGGGCTAGCAATCAGCCCCAGCATTTT; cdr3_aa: CAWNKVGASNQPQHF
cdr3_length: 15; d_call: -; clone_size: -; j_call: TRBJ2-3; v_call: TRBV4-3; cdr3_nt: TGCGCCAGCAGCCCTGAAGCGAGACACACAGATACGCAGTATTTT; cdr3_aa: CASSPEARHTDTQYF
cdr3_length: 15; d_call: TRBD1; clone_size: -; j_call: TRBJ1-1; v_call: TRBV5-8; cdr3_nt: TGTGCCAGCCTCCCCCAGGGGGATCAGGGCACTGAAGCTTTCTTT; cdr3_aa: CASLPQGDQGTEAFF
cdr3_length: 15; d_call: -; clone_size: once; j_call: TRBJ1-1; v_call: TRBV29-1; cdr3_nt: TGCAGCGTTGAAGCAATCGAACGCATGAACACTGAAGCTTTCTTT; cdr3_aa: CSVEAIERMNTEAFF
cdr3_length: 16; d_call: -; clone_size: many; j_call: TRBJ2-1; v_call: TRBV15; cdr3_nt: TGTGCCACCAGCAGAGAAGATGGCGTGACCTACAATGAGCAGTTCTTC; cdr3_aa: CATSREDGVTYNEQFF
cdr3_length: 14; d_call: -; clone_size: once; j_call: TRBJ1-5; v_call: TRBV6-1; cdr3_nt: TGTGCCAGCAGTGAACGGGGGGTCGGACAGCCCCAGCATTTT; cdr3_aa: CASSERGVGQPQHF
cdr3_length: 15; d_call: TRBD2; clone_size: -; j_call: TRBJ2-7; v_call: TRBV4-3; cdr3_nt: TGCGCCAGCAGCCCAGGGACTAGCGGGCTGAACGAGCAGTACTTC; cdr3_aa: CASSPGTSGLNEQYF